There are many counts of the clone carrying this TCR beta chain. Antigen unknown. This entry comes from a study of human T cells and chemical hapten exposure. The library labeled individual cDNA molecules by adding unique molecular identifiers to them. One entry per CDR3 protein, called by TCRdb with MiXCR from the RACE reads. The sample contains 370,000 or so distinct CDR3 sequences, around 5% of which appear only once. Regarding time point: patch test 1, 2 weeks after DPC sensitization. Treatment of the sample: therapeutic diphenylcyclopropenone sensitization with weekly scalp DPC. The study drew its donors from alopecia patients who were 18 to 70 years old and suitable for DPC. Study-level findings and limits: Among expanded TCRs, significantly more large CDR3 similarity clusters formed than among controls.

V was pared by 3 bases and J by 5 bases, with 9 bases of the junction left unmatched. CDR3 length: 15 residues. From germline, CDR1 is SGHTA and CDR2 FQGNSA. The rearrangement uses TRBV7-2 and TRBJ2-5, with 7 bases identical to TRBD1. The sequence derives from a woman aged 45-59 years with alopecia areata. Some clones in this sample may be carry-over from other donors' samples. The input for sequencing was whole blood, taken in connection with sensitization to the hapten diphenylcyclopropenone (DPC). CDR3 residues: CASSFGDRREETQYF. The CDR3 DNA sequence: TGTGCCAGCAGCTTTGGGGACAGAAGAGAGGAGACCCAGTACTTC.